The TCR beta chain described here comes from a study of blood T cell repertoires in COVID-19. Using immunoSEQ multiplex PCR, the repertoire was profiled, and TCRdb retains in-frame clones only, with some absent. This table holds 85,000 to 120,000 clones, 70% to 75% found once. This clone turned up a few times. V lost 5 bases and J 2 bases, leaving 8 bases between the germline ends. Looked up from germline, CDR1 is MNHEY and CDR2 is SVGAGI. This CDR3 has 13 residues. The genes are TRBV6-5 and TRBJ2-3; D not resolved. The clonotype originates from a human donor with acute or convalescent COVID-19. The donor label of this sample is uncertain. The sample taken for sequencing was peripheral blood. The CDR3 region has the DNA TGTGCCAGCAGTCGGCGACTCACAGATACGCAGTATTTT. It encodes CASSRRLTDTQYF.